These T cell receptor beta chains were read from a single sample in a study of blood T cell repertoires in COVID-19. TCRdb's copy holds only in-frame clones and misses some; the assay was immunoSEQ multiplex PCR. The sample consists of 150,000 or so clones, roughly four fifths of them appearing once. Material for sequencing was peripheral blood. These receptors were collected from a man aged 35-49 years who had recovered from COVID-19. Both conserved end residues are part of each CDR3.

CSVEVIVGAGPNYGYTF TRBV29-1
CASSPGDLTGNTIYF TRBV6-5
CASSPRARASEQYF TRBV11-3
CASSAGQGYGYTF TRBV7-9
CASSFGRQGHYNEQFF TRBV11-3
CASSYASGGPNEQFF TRBV6-2/TRBV6-3
CASSPGERGEQFF TRBV18
CASSPGQGAGKLFF TRBV27
CAWTSGTVYGYTF TRBV30
CASSLAGTGSSDTQYF TRBV7-2
CASRRGSYGYTF TRBV6-5
CASSLRQGNSYEQYF TRBV5-1
CASTPRDRLIYGDTEAFF TRBV19
CAWMPGSGDTEAFF TRBV30
CASSPGTSDTGELFF TRBV4-2
CASSPWTGTDTQYF TRBV5-5